This TCR beta chain was sequenced during a study of T cells in Graves' hyperthyroidism and ophthalmopathy. Study observations and caveats: Blood held most thyroid clonotypes expanded above 0.001 frequency. Ophthalmopathy was told apart from stable hyperthyroidism by a 13 V-J model.

Trimming left V 2 bases short and J 2 bases short, with 9 bases between. CDR3 length equals 14 residues. About 10 ml of fresh peripheral blood supplied the PBMCs. Authors of the study amplified TCR beta CDR3 regions from RNA transcripts. The HTBI primer set served for first-round RT-PCR of the TCR CDR3. In TCRdb, the multiplex PCR reads were re-called with MiXCR into one record per CDR3 protein. The sample shows hundreds of thousands of distinct CDR3 sequences, 15% to 19% of them seen only once. At least ten counts were recorded for this clonotype. Its antigen is unidentified. The specimen was blood. This TCR derives from a woman aged 18-29 years with Graves' hyperthyroidism. The chain joins TRBV12-3 or TRBV12-4 to TRBJ2-5; D is perhaps TRBD1 (5 bases). The CDR3 protein is CASSLPDTQETQYF. CDR3 nucleotide sequence: TGTGCCAGCAGTTTACCGGACACACAAGAGACCCAGTACTTC.